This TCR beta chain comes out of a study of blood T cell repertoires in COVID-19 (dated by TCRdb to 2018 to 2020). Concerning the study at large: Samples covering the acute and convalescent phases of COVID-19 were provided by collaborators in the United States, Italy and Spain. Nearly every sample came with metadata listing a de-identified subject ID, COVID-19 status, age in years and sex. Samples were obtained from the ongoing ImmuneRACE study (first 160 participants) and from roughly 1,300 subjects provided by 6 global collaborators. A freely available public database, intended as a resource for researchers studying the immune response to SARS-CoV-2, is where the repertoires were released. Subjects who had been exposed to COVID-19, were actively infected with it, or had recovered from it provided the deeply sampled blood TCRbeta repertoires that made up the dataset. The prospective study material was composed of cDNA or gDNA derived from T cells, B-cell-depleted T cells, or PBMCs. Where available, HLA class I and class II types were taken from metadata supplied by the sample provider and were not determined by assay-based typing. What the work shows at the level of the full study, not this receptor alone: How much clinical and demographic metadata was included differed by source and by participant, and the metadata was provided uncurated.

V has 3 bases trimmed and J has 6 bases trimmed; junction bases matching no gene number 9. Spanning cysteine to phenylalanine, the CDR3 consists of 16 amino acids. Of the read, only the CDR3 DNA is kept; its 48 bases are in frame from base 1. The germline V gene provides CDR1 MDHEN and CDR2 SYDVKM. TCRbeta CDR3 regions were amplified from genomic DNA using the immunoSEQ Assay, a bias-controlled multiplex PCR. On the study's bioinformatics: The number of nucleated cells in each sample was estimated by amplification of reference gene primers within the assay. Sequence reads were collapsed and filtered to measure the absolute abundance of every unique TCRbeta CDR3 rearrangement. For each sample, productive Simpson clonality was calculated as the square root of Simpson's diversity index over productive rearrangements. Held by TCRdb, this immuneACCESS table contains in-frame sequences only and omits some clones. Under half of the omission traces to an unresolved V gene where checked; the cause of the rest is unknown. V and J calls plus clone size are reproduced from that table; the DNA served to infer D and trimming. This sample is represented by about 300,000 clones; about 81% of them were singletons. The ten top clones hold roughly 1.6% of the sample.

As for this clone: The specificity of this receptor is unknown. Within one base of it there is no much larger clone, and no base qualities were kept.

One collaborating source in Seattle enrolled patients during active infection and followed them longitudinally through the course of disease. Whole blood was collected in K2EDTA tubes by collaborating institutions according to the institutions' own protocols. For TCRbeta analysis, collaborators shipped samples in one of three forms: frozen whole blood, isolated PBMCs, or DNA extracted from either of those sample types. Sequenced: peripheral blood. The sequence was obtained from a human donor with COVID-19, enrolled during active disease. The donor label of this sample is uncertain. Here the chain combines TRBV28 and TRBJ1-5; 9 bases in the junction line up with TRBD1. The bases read TGTGCCAGCAGTTTGTTGCCGGGACAGGGCGGTCAGCCCCAGCATTTT. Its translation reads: CASSLLPGQGGQPQHF.